This TCR beta chain was recovered during a study of regulatory T cells in long-lasting Graves disease. Time point defined: persistent/refractory GD, antithyroid drugs over 5 years with positive TRAb. Extracted PBMC RNA gave rise to the TCR library. The CDR3 covers 13 residues. With V trimmed by 11 bases and J by 6 bases, 13 bases remained unmatched. CDR1 is ENHRY and CDR2 is SYGVKD in the germline V gene. Relying on iRepertoire HTBI primers and Arm-PCR of CDR3 regions, the team built TCR beta libraries. TCRdb re-called the multiplex PCR reads through MiXCR, storing one row per CDR3 protein. The sample lists 360,000 or so distinct CDR3 sequences, 20% to 25% occurring once.

Here the sequenced sample was peripheral blood mononuclear cells (PBMCs), taken when the disease was refractory, from a patient treated with antithyroid drugs. The sequence was obtained from a woman aged 40 to 50 with Graves disease. The chain links TRBV10-3 to TRBJ2-7, with 7 bases matching TRBD1. This CDR3 is CASKARDSGEQYF. The DNA of the CDR3 is TGTGCCTCGAAGGCTAGGGACAGCGGCGAGCAGTACTTC.